Listed below are T cell receptor beta chains from one sample, sequenced in a study of T cell clonotyping in hematopoietic cell transplantation. Produced via immunoSEQ multiplex PCR; TCRdb's table is partial and in-frame only. The table includes about 36,000 clones, 80% to 90% detected once. Sequenced input: peripheral blood mononuclear cells. Receptors were obtained from a woman in her forties in good health. Some clones in this sample may be carry-over from other donors' samples. The CDR3 runs from the conserved cysteine through the conserved F or W. D genes are given only for firm matches. Size values are once, few and many counts, or a class for expanded clones, and some rows have none.

>TRBV19|TRBJ2-1|NA|NA
TGTGCCAGTAGTATAACCCGTTTGGATGAGCAGTTCTTC
CASSITRLDEQFF
>TRBV6-5|TRBJ1-2|NA|NA
TGTGCCAGCAGGGCGGGGCTTGAGGCCTATGGCTACACCTTC
CASRAGLEAYGYTF
>TRBV6-6|TRBJ1-2|NA|NA
TGTGCCAGCAGACCCAGGGGAGGTAGCTATGGCTACACCTTC
CASRPRGGSYGYTF
>TRBV7-2|TRBJ2-3|NA|NA
TGTGCCAGCAGCTTCTCTGGGCCGGATACGCAGTATTTT
CASSFSGPDTQYF
>TRBV29-1|TRBJ1-5|NA|NA
TGCAGCGTTGGGACTGGGATTAGAGAGCCCCAGCATTTT
CSVGTGIREPQHF
>TRBV5-1|TRBJ1-2|NA|NA
TGCGCCAGCAGCTCGCCATGGCAGGGAGGCTACACCTTC
CASSSPWQGGYTF
>TRBV5-4|TRBJ2-5|NA|TRBD2
TGTGCCAGCAGCCCCCCGGTCGCGGGAGGGTTCAGCTCGGAGACCCAGTACTTC
CASSPPVAGGFSSETQYF
>TRBV9|TRBJ2-1|NA|NA
TGTGCCAGGGGTAAAAGGGCGCAGGGGCTTTACAATGAGCAGTTCTTC
CARGKRAQGLYNEQFF
>TRBV29-1|TRBJ1-4|once|NA
TGCAGCGTTGTCGGGGAGGGGGAAAAACTGTTTTTT
CSVVGEGEKLFF
>TRBV6-1|TRBJ1-4|NA|NA
TGTGCCAGCAGTGATCGCTGGAATGAAAAACTGTTTTTT
CASSDRWNEKLFF
>TRBV5-4|TRBJ2-7|NA|TRBD2
TGTGCCAGCAGCGCAGGACTAGCGGGACGGCTTGAGCAGTACTTC
CASSAGLAGRLEQYF
>TRBV6-6|TRBJ1-1|NA|NA
TGTGCCAGCAGGCCCCCCACCCCCAACGTTGAAGCTTTCTTT
CASRPPTPNVEAFF
>TRBV19|TRBJ1-5|NA|NA
TGTGCCAGTAGCCTGGGGGGGGCCCATAGCAATCAGCCCCAGCATTTT
CASSLGGAHSNQPQHF
>TRBV10-3|TRBJ1-1|NA|NA
TGTGCCATCAGTGGGCAGAACACTGAAGCTTTCTTT
CAISGQNTEAFF
>TRBV27|TRBJ2-1|few|NA
TGTGCCAGCAGCATGACTGGCGGAAACTACAATGAGCAGTTCTTC
CASSMTGGNYNEQFF
>TRBV19|TRBJ1-5|NA|NA
TGTGCCAGTAGCCCTTCCTACGACGGGGCGGGCAATCAGCCCCAGCATTTT
CASSPSYDGAGNQPQHF
>TRBV4-3|TRBJ2-3|NA|NA
TGCGCCAGCAGCCAAGAATCCGGGAGCCTCACAGATACGCAGTATTTT
CASSQESGSLTDTQYF
>TRBV7-2|TRBJ2-5|NA|TRBD2
TGTGCCAGCAGCCGAAGAGCTTTAGCGGGAGGACCCACGGAGACCCAGTACTTC
CASSRRALAGGPTETQYF
>TRBV29-1|TRBJ1-1|once|NA
TGCAGCGTCCGAGCGGGGGACACTGAAGCTTTCTTT
CSVRAGDTEAFF
>TRBV9|TRBJ2-4|NA|TRBD2
TGTGCCAGCAGCCCTAGCGGGTTGGCCAAAAACATTCAGTACTTC
CASSPSGLAKNIQYF
>TRBV30|TRBJ2-1|NA|TRBD1
TGTGCCTGGACTAAGGGGACAGGGGGCTACAATGAGCAGTTCTTC
CAWTKGTGGYNEQFF
>TRBV4-3|TRBJ2-1|NA|NA
TGCGCCAGCAGCCAGCAGGCGGTAGTCGACAATGAGCAGTTCTTC
CASSQQAVVDNEQFF
>TRBV5-4|TRBJ2-1|NA|NA
TGTGCCAGCAGCTTCGGACTCCGATGGATCTTC
CASSFGLRWIF
>TRBV20-1|TRBJ1-1|NA|NA
TGCAGTGCTCTGGGGGACACTGAAGCTTTCTTT
CSALGDTEAFF
>TRBV30|TRBJ1-4|NA|NA
TGTGCCTGGAGTACCTGGCGGAATGAAAAACTGTTTTTT
CAWSTWRNEKLFF
>TRBV7-9|TRBJ2-7|NA|NA
TGTGCCAGCAGCTTGACCGGGACAAGAACTTACGAGCAGTACTTC
CASSLTGTRTYEQYF
>TRBV7-9|TRBJ1-1|NA|NA
TGTGCCAGCAGCTTCTTCGTTTTT
CASSFFVF
>TRBV2|TRBJ2-1|NA|NA
TGTGCCAGCAGTGAAAGCGTCGGGTACAATGAGCAGTTCTTC
CASSESVGYNEQFF
>TRBV11-2|TRBJ2-5|NA|NA
TGTGCCAGCAGCGTCGAGACCCAGTACTTC
CASSVETQYF
>TRBV6-5|TRBJ2-5|NA|NA
TGTGCCAGCTCCAGGGCGCGGTACCAAGAGACCCAGTACTTC
CASSRARYQETQYF
>TRBV27|TRBJ1-5|NA|NA
TGTGCCAGCAGTCCAAACGGACCGACTTGGGAGCCCCAGCATTTT
CASSPNGPTWEPQHF
>TRBV11-1|TRBJ2-7|NA|TRBD2
TGTGCCAGCAGCCCCCGGACTAGCGGGAGGGCTTGGTCCTACGAGCAGTACTTC
CASSPRTSGRAWSYEQYF
>TRBV2|TRBJ2-7|NA|TRBD2
TGTGCCAGCAGCGAACAGGGTCTAGCGGGAGGATCCGAGCAGTACTTC
CASSEQGLAGGSEQYF
>TRBV11-2|TRBJ2-5|NA|NA
TGTGCCAGCAGCTTAGAGTGGGAGACCCAGTACTTC
CASSLEWETQYF
>TRBV28|TRBJ1-2|NA|NA
TGTGCCAGCAAGGAGGACACCGATGGCTACACCTTC
CASKEDTDGYTF
>TRBV5-1|TRBJ2-3|NA|NA
TGCGCCAGCAGTTTCGCCACGTCAGATACGCAGTATTTT
CASSFATSDTQYF
>TRBV7-2|TRBJ2-7|NA|NA
TGTGCCAGCAGCTTAGTACAGAAATACGAGCAGTACTTC
CASSLVQKYEQYF
>TRBV5-1|TRBJ2-7|NA|NA
TGCGCCAGCAGCTTGACGCTACAGGGGACTCTCTACGAGCAGTACTTC
CASSLTLQGTLYEQYF
>TRBV4-2|TRBJ2-7|NA|NA
TGTGCCAGCAGCCAAGAAAGCCAGGAATCCTACGAGCAGTACTTC
CASSQESQESYEQYF
>TRBV5-6|TRBJ1-5|NA|NA
TGTGCCAGCAGTGTTGGGGTAGATCAGCCCCAGCATTTT
CASSVGVDQPQHF
>TRBV13|TRBJ1-2|NA|NA
TGTGCCAGCAGCATACAGGGAAATGGCTACACCTTC
CASSIQGNGYTF
>TRBV19|TRBJ2-7|NA|NA
TGTGCCAGTAGTATCTCCGTCGGATCCTACGAGCAGTACTTC
CASSISVGSYEQYF